Detailed here is one T cell receptor (beta chain). The antigen remains undetermined. The method was immunoSEQ multiplex PCR; TCRdb's version includes in-frame clones alone and lacks a portion of them. The sample carries 100,000 or so clones, more than 75% recorded once. These data originate in a study of T cell responses to AZD1222 COVID-19 vaccine. Study background: Doses given second, at about 4 or about 12 weeks, were pooled.

Study-wide findings and caveats: Clonal diversity may have been underestimated, and the donors were mostly white British, with more females than males.

The V gene's germline CDR1 is SGHTA and CDR2 FQGNSA. The CDR3 has 13 residues. Trimming cost V 5 bases and J 7 bases, with 12 bases left between them. The rearrangement joins TRBV7-2 to TRBJ2-1, with a weak D call TRBD2 (6 bases). The clonotype originates from an adult in good health. The starting material was peripheral blood, obtained on day 0 of AZD1222 vaccination. The CDR3 DNA reads as TGTGCCAGCAGCGATAGGGGAGGAAATGAGCAGTTCTTC. Translating it yields CASSDRGGNEQFF.